The TCR beta chain described here comes from a study of cytomegalovirus exposure and HLA in healthy donors. Looked up from germline, CDR1 is SGDLS and CDR2 is YYNGEE. The length of the CDR3 is 14 residues. V shed 4 bases and J shed 2 bases, with 13 bases lying between them. The PCR employed 60 Vbeta primers together with 13 Jbeta primers. The protocol was immunoSEQ multiplex PCR, while the TCRdb copy is restricted to in-frame clones and leaves out a portion. Here the sample table reports 200,000 to 250,000 clones. The chain uses TRBV9 and TRBJ2-7; weak D call: TRBD1 (6 bases). The sample comprised PBMCs. The TCR was taken from a girl aged 2-10 years in good health and CMV-seropositive. CDR3 residues: CASSSRTAPYEQYF. The CDR3 coding sequence is TGTGCCAGCAGCTCACGGACAGCTCCCTACGAGCAGTACTTC.